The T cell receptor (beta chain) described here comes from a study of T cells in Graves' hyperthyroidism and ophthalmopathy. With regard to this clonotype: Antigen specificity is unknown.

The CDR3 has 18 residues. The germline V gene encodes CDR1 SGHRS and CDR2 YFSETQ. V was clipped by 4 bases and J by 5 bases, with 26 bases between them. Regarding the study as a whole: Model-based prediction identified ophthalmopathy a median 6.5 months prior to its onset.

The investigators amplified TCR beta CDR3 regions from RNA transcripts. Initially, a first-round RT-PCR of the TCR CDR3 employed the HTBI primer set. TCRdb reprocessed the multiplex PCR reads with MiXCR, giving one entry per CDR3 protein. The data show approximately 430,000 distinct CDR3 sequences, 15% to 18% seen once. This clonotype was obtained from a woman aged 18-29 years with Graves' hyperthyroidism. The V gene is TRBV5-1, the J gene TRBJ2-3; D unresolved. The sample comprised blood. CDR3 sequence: CASSPALGGIAERDTQYF. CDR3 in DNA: TGCGCCAGCAGCCCGGCCCTTGGTGGGATCGCGGAGAGAGATACGCAGTATTTT.